This T cell receptor (beta chain) was profiled in a study of human T cells and chemical hapten exposure. About the study: Small volume differences among pooled libraries mainly caused per-sample TCR yield variation.

Overall study results and limits: It was expanded TCRs that formed significantly more large CDR3 similarity clusters than controls did. Positive correlation was observed between PT1 expanded TCR counts and patch test score.

The CDR3 loop spans 14 amino acids. The V gene's germline CDR1 is DFQATT and CDR2 SNEGSKA (reference sequence). V gave up 0 bases and J gave up 4 bases, with 13 bases separating them. For the library, individual cDNA molecules each received unique molecular identifiers. TCRdb redid the calling of the RACE reads with MiXCR, one entry per CDR3 protein. Found here are roughly 48,000 distinct CDR3 sequences, about 11% of them singletons; the top ten hold less than 2%. Many counts were recorded for this clonotype. Its matching antigen is unknown. Time point described: patch test 1, 2 weeks after DPC sensitization. Treatment described: therapeutic diphenylcyclopropenone sensitization with weekly scalp DPC. It was from unfractionated whole blood that total RNA was extracted.

The specimen was whole blood, collected in connection with sensitization to the hapten diphenylcyclopropenone (DPC). The chain combines TRBV20-1 with TRBJ2-7; either TRBD1 or TRBD2 may supply D (5 bases each). This receptor was obtained from a woman aged 35 to 49 with alopecia areata. Some clones in this sample may be carry-over from other donors' samples. CDR3 sequence: CSARDEQGRYEQYF. The CDR3 DNA sequence: TGCAGTGCTAGAGATGAGCAGGGACGGTACGAGCAGTACTTC.